The clone carrying this TCR beta chain was seen just once. TCRdb independently ran MiXCR on the RT-PCR reads; one entry per CDR3 protein. The table includes under 170,000 distinct CDR3 sequences, 37% detected once. These data belong to a study of patients and donors after allogeneic stem cell transplantation. This CDR3 has 13 amino acids. The ends were cut back, 3 bases at V and 0 bases at J, with 5 bases in the middle. Germline CDR1 SEHNR, CDR2 FQNEAQ (reference sequence). The rearrangement uses TRBV7-9 and TRBJ2-5, with D uncertain. The sequence was obtained from a human donor who was either an allogeneic HSCT recipient or a stem cell or donor lymphocyte infusion donor (not recorded which). It is not recorded whose cells these are; they may come from a transplant donor. Input material: blood, either unsorted or a sorted T cell fraction (not recorded which). CDR3 protein: CASSFPDQETQYF. CDR3 bases: TGTGCCAGCAGCTTCCCCGACCAAGAGACCCAGTACTTC.